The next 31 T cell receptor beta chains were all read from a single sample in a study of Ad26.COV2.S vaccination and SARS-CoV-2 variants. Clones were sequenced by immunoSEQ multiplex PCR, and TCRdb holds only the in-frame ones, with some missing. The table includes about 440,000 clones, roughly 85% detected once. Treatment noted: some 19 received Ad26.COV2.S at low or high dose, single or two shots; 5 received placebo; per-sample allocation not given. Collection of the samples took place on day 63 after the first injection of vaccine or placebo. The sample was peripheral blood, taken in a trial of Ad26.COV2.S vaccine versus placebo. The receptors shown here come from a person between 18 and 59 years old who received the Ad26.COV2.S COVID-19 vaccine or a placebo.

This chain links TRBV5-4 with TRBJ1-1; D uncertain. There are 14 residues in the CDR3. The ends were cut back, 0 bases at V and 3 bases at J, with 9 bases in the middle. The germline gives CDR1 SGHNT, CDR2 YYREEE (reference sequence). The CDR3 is CASSLARGDTEAFF. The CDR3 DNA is TGTGCCAGCAGCTTGGCACGGGGAGACACTGAAGCTTTCTTT. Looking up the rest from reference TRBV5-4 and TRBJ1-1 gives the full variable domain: ETGVTQSPTHLIKTRGQQVTLRCSSQSGHNTVSWYQQALGQGPQFIFQYYREEENGRGNFPPRFSGLQFPNYSSELNVNALELDDSALYLCASSLARGDTEAFFGQGTRLTVV.

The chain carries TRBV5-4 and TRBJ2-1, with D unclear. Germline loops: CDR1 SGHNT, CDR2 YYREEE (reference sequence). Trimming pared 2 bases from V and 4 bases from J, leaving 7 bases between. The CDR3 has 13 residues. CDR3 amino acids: CASSFDTYNEQFF. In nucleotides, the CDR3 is TGTGCCAGCAGCTTCGACACGTACAATGAGCAGTTCTTC.

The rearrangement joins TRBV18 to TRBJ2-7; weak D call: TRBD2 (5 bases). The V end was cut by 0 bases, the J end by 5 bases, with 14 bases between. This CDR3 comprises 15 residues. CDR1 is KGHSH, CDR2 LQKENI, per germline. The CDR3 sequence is CASSPPSSKTHEQYF. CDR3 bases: TGTGCCAGCTCACCACCGTCTAGCAAGACCCACGAGCAGTACTTC.

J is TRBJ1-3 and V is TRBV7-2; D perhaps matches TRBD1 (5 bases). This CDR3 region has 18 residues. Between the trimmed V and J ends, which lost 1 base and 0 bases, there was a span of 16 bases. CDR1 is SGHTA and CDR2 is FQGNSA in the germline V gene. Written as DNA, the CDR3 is TGTGCCAGCAGCTTAGAAATTAGGGGCAGTAACTCTGGAAACACCATATATTTT. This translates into CASSLEIRGSNSGNTIYF.

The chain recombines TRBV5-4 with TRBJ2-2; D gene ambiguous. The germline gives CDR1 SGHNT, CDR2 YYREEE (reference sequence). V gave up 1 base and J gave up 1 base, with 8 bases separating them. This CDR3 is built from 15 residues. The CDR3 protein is CASSLFGGNTGELFF. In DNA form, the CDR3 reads TGTGCCAGCAGCTTGTTCGGTGGGAACACCGGGGAGCTGTTTTTT. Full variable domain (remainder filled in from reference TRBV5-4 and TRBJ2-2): ETGVTQSPTHLIKTRGQQVTLRCSSQSGHNTVSWYQQALGQGPQFIFQYYREEENGRGNFPPRFSGLQFPNYSSELNVNALELDDSALYLCASSLFGGNTGELFFGEGSRLTVL.

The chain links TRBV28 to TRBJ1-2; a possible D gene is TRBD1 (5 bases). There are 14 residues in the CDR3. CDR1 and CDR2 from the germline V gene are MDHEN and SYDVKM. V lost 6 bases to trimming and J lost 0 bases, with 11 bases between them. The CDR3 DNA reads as TGTGCCAGCAGCCGGGACGGAGCTAACTATGGCTACACCTTC. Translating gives CASSRDGANYGYTF.

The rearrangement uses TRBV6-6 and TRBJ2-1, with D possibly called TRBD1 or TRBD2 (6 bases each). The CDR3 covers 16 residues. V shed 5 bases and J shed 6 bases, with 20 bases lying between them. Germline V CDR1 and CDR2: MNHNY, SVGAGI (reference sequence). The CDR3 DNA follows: TGTGCCAGCAGTCCCCGGGGCGGGACATCCCCCAATGAGCAGTTCTTC. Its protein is CASSPRGGTSPNEQFF.

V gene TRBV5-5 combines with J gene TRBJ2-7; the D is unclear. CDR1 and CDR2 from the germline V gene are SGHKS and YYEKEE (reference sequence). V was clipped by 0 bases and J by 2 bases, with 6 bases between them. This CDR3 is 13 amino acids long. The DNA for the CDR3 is TGTGCCAGCAGCTTGGACCCGACCTACGAGCAGTACTTC. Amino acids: CASSLDPTYEQYF.

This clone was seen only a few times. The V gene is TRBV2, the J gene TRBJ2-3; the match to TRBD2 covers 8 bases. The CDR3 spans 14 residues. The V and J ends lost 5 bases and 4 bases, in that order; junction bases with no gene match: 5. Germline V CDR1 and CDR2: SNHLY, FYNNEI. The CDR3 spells CASSSGSGADTQYF. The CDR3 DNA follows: TGTGCCAGCAGTAGCGGGAGTGGCGCAGATACGCAGTATTTT.

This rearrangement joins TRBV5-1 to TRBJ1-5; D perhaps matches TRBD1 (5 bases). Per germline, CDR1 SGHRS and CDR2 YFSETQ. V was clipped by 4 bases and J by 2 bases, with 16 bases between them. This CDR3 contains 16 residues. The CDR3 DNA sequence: TGCGCCAGCAGCCGCCGGGGCCAAATGGGCAATCAGCCCCAGCATTTT. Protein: CASSRRGQMGNQPQHF.

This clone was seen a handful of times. In DNA, the CDR3 is TGCGCCAGCGGACAGGGGAATCAGCCCCAGCATTTT. It translates to CASGQGNQPQHF. The chain couples TRBV10-2 to TRBJ1-5; 9 positions agree with TRBD1. Germline V gives CDR1 WSHSY, CDR2 SAAADI. This CDR3 has 12 residues. V dropped 8 bases and J dropped 4; count of bases not matched to a gene: 0.

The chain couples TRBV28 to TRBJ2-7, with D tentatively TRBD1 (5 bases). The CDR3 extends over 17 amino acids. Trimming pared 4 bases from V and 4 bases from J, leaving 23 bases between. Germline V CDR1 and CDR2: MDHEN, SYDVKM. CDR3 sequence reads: CASSSPPPQARGYEQYF. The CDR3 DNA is TGTGCCAGCAGTTCCCCCCCACCGCAGGCAAGGGGTTACGAGCAGTACTTC. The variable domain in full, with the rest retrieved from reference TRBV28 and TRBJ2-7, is DVKVTQSSRYLVKRTGEKVFLECVQDMDHENMFWYRQDPGLGLRLIYFSYDVKMKEKGDIPEGYSVSREKKERFSLILESASTNQTSMYLCASSSPPPQARGYEQYFGPGTRLTVT.

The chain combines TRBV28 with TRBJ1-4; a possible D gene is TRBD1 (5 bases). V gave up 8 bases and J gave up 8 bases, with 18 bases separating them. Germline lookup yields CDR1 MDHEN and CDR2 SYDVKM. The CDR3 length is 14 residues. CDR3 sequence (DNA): TGTGCCAGCGGTGGGCAGGGAGAGTTGGAAAAACTGTTTTTT. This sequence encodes CASGGQGELEKLFF.

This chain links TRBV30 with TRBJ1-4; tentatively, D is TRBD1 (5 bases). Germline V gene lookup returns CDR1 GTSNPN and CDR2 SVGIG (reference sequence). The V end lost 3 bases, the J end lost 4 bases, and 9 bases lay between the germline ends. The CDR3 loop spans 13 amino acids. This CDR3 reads CAWRQGVNEKLFF. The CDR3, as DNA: TGTGCCTGGAGACAAGGGGTTAATGAAAAACTGTTTTTT.

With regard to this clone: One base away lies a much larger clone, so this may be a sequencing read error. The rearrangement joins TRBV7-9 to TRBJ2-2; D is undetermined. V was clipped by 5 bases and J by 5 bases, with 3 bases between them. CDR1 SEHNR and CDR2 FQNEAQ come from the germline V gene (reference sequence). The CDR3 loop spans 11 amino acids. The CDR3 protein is CASSETGELFF. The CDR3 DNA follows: TGTGCCAGCAGCGAGACCGGGGAGCTGTTTTTT.

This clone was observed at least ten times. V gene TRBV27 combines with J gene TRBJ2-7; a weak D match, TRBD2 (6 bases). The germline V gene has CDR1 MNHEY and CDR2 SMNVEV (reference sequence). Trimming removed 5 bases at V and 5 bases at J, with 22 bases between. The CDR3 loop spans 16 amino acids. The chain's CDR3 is CASSQTAAPGEDEQYF. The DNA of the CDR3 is TGTGCCAGCAGTCAGACCGCGGCCCCCGGGGAGGACGAGCAGTACTTC.

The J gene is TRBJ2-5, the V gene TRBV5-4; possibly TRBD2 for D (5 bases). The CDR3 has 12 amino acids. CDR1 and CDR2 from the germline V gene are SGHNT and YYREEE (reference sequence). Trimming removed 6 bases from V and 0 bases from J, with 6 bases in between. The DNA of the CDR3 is TGTGCCAGCAAGGGAGACCAAGAGACCCAGTACTTC. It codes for CASKGDQETQYF.

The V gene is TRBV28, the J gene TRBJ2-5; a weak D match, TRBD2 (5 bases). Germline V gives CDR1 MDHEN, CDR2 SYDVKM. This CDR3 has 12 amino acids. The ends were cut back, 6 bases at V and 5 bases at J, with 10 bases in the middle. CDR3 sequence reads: CASRQRRETQYF. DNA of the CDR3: TGTGCCAGCAGACAGCGGAGGGAGACCCAGTACTTC. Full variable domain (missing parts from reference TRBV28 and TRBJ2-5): DVKVTQSSRYLVKRTGEKVFLECVQDMDHENMFWYRQDPGLGLRLIYFSYDVKMKEKGDIPEGYSVSREKKERFSLILESASTNQTSMYLCASRQRRETQYFGPGTRLLVL.

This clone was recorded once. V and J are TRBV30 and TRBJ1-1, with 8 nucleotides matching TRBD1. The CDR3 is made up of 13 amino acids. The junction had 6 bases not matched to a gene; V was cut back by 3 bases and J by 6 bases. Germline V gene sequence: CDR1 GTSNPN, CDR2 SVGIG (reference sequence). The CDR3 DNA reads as TGTGCCTGGAGCGGACAGGGTTTTTCTGAAGCTTTCTTT. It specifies CAWSGQGFSEAFF.

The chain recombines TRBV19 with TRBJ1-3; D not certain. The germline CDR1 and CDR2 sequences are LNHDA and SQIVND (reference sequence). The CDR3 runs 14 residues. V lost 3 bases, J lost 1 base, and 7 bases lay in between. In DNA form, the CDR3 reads TGTGCCAGTAGTATCAGAGGATCTGGAAACACCATATATTTT. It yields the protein CASSIRGSGNTIYF.

The CDR3 spells CASSMAGFSSGANVLTF. The CDR3 DNA reads as TGTGCCAGTAGTATGGCAGGGTTCTCCTCTGGGGCCAACGTCCTGACTTTC. V and J are TRBV19 and TRBJ2-6; D might be TRBD1 (5 bases). This CDR3 contains 17 residues. In germline, CDR1 is LNHDA, CDR2 SQIVND (reference sequence). V was clipped by 3 bases and J by 0 bases, with 12 bases between them.

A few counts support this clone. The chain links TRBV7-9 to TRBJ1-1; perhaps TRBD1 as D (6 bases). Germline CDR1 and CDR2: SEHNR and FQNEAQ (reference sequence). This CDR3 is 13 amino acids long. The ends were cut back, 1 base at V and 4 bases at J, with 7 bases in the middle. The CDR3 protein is CASSLEGVTEAFF. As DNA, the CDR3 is TGTGCCAGCAGCTTAGAGGGGGTCACTGAAGCTTTCTTT. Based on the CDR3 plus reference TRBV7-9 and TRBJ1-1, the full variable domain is DTGVSQNPRHKITKRGQNVTFRCDPISEHNRLYWYRQTLGQGPEFLTYFQNEAQLEKSRLLSDRFSAERPKGSFSTLEIQRTEQGDSAMYLCASSLEGVTEAFFGQGTRLTVV.

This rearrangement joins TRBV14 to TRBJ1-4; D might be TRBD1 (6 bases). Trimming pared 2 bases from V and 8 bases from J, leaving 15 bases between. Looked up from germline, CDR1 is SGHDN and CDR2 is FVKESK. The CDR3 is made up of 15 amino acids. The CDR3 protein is CASSQTGSQGEKLFF. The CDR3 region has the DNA TGTGCCAGCAGCCAAACAGGTTCCCAGGGGGAAAAACTGTTTTTT.

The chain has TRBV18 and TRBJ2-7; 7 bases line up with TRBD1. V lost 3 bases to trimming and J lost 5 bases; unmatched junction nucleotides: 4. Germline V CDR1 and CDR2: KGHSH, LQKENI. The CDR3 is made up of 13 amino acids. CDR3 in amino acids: CASSPRQGNEQYF. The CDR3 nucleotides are TGTGCCAGCTCACCCAGACAGGGTAACGAGCAGTACTTC.

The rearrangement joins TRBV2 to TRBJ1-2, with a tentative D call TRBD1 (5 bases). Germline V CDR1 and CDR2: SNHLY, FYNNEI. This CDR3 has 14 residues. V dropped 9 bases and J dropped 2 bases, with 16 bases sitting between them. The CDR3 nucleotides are TGTGCCAGAGAGGGACGAGGGGTAAACTATGGCTACACCTTC. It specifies CAREGRGVNYGYTF.

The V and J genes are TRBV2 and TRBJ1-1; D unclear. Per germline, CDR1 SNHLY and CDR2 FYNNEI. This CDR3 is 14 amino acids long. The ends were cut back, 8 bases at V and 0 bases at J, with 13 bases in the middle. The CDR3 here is CASHLGQLNTEAFF. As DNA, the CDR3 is TGTGCCAGCCATTTAGGGCAGTTGAACACTGAAGCTTTCTTT.

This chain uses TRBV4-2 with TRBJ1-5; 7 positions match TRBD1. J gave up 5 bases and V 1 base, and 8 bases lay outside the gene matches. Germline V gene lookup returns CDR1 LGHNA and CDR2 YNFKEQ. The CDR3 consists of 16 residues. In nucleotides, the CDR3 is TGTGCCAGCAGCCAAGCGACAGGGAAGGGGGATCAGCCCCAGCATTTT. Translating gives CASSQATGKGDQPQHF.

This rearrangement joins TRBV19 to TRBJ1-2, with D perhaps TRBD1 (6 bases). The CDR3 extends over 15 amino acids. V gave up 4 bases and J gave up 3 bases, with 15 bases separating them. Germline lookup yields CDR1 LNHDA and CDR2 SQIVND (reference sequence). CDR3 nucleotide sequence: TGTGCCAGTAGTAAGGCTCACAGGGTGGACTATGGCTACACCTTC. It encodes CASSKAHRVDYGYTF.

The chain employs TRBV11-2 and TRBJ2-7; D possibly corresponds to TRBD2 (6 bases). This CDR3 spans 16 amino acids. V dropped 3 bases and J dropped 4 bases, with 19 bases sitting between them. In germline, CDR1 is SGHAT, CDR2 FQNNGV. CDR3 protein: CASSLVIAARPYEQYF. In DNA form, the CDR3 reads TGTGCCAGCAGCTTGGTAATAGCGGCCCGGCCGTACGAGCAGTACTTC. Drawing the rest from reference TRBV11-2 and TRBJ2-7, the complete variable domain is EAGVAQSPRYKIIEKRQSVAFWCNPISGHATLYWYQQILGQGPKLLIQFQNNGVVDDSQLPKDRFSAERLKGVDSTLKIQPAKLEDSAVYLCASSLVIAARPYEQYFGPGTRLTVT.

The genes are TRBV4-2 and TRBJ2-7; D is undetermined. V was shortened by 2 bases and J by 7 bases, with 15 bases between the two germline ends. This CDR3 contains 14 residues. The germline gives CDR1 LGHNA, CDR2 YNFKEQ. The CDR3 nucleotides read TGTGCCAGCAGCCAAACCCCTGGGGTGAAAGAGCAGTACTTC. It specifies CASSQTPGVKEQYF.

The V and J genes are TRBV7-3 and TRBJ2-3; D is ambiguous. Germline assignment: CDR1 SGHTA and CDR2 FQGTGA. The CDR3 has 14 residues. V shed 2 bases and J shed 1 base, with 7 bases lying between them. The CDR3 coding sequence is TGTGCCAGCAGCTTACGTGCAGGCACAGATACGCAGTATTTT. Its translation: CASSLRAGTDTQYF.